These 26 T cell receptor beta chains share one sample of origin, sequenced in a study of CD8+ T cells in alopecia areata. RNA was extracted and reverse transcribed into cDNA as the sequencing template. Assay: immunoSEQ multiplex PCR; the TCRdb copy retains only in-frame clones and omits some. The data contain 80,000 or so clones, about 71% of them singletons. The treatment denotes: oral pan-JAK inhibitor, 5-10 mg twice daily. Sequenced material: CD8+ T cells sorted from blood, taken at week 24, from a patient treated with tofacitinib. The receptor set was obtained from a human donor with alopecia areata.

The chain is built from TRBV15 and TRBJ2-1, with 10 positions matching TRBD2. V gave up 6 bases and J gave up 6 bases; unmatched junction bases: 11. CDR3 size: 16 residues. Germline V CDR1 and CDR2: LNHNV, YYDKDF (reference sequence). CDR3 sequence reads: CATSTKQRGGGNEQFF. The CDR3 nucleotides read TGTGCCACCAGTACTAAGCAGCGGGGGGGTGGCAATGAGCAGTTCTTC.

The chain combines TRBV4-1 with TRBJ1-1; no definite D call. This CDR3 comprises 13 residues. Looked up from germline, CDR1 is MGHRA and CDR2 is YSYEKL. V dropped 0 bases and J dropped 8 bases, with 10 bases sitting between them. CDR3 in DNA: TGCGCCAGCAGCCAAGATTTTGAGGGAGAAGCTTTCTTT. This translates into CASSQDFEGEAFF.

The chain recombines TRBV9 with TRBJ2-3; possibly TRBD2 for D (5 bases). The CDR3 runs to 14 residues. Germline CDR1 is SGDLS and CDR2 is YYNGEE. V lost 0 bases to trimming and J lost 2 bases, with 7 bases between them. The CDR3 sequence: CASSVEGLTDTQYF. The CDR3 nucleotides read TGTGCCAGCAGCGTAGAAGGACTCACAGATACGCAGTATTTT.

This clone was counted between two and nine times. V and J are TRBV18 and TRBJ2-1, with no clear D. V was clipped by 4 bases and J by 5 bases, with 6 bases between them. This CDR3 is 12 amino acids long. Per germline, CDR1 KGHSH and CDR2 LQKENI. CDR3 loop: CASSHLNNEQFF. The CDR3 DNA reads TGTGCCAGCTCACATCTAAACAATGAGCAGTTCTTC.

J is TRBJ2-1 and V is TRBV2; TRBD2 matches 7 bases. Germline lookup yields CDR1 SNHLY and CDR2 FYNNEI. Losses at the gene ends were 4 bases for V and 5 bases for J; bases not matched to a gene: 5. The CDR3 is 14 residues long. As DNA, the CDR3 is TGTGCCAGCAGTGTAGCGGGCCTCAACAATGAGCAGTTCTTC. Translating it yields CASSVAGLNNEQFF.

The chain is built from TRBV29-1 and TRBJ1-3; no clear D. This CDR3 has 14 residues. The germline gives CDR1 SQVTM, CDR2 ANQGSEA. The ends were cut back, 7 bases at V and 2 bases at J, with 15 bases in the middle. The DNA for the CDR3 is TGCAGCGGGCTAGACACTATTACTGGAAACACCATATATTTT. Its protein is CSGLDTITGNTIYF.

A remark on this clone: It may be a read error: a sequence one base away is much more abundant. In the same sample, other DNA sequences code for this CDR3. This sequence joins TRBV28 and TRBJ1-6; D uncertain. This CDR3 is built from 14 residues. The germline V and J ends were trimmed by 2 bases and 13 bases, with 15 bases remaining between them. Germline V CDR1 and CDR2: MDHEN, SYDVKM. For the CDR3, the DNA is TGTGCCAGCAGTTTACGGGTCCCGGGTTCGCCCCTCCACTTT. Translation: CASSLRVPGSPLHF.

The chain employs TRBV7-9 and TRBJ2-7; D call uncertain. The CDR3 has 15 residues. Trimming stripped 0 bases from V and 3 bases from J, with 12 bases between. CDR1 SEHNR and CDR2 FQNEAQ come from the germline V gene (reference sequence). CDR3 nucleotide sequence: TGTGCCAGCAGCTTAGCTCTCGGGCGCAACTACGAGCAGTACTTC. Amino acids: CASSLALGRNYEQYF.

This chain links TRBV4-3 with TRBJ2-5; 9 bases agree with TRBD2. The germline CDR1 and CDR2 sequences are LGHNA and YSLEER. The V gene end was trimmed by 4 bases and the J gene end by 3 bases; junction bases not matched to a gene: 9. CDR3 length: 16 amino acids. The DNA for the CDR3 is TGCGCCAGCAGCCCCTCGGCTGCTAGCGGGAAAGAGACCCAGTACTTC. Its protein product is CASSPSAASGKETQYF.

This clone occurred a few times. The chain uses TRBV7-9 and TRBJ1-5, with D unclear. Germline V gene lookup returns CDR1 SEHNR and CDR2 FQNEAQ (reference sequence). The CDR3 is 13 amino acids. Trimming removed 5 bases at V and 1 base at J, with 6 bases between. In nucleotides, the CDR3 is TGTGCCAGCAGCCGAGGAAGCAATCAGCCCCAGCATTTT. It is translated as CASSRGSNQPQHF.

CDR3 residues: CASSLGTAGLGEQYF. The CDR3 nucleotides are TGTGCCAGCAGCCTTGGTACGGCAGGGCTGGGCGAGCAGTACTTC. V and J are TRBV13 and TRBJ2-5, with D possibly matching TRBD1 (5 bases). The J call could be wrong; TRBJ2-7 is a better fit for the DNA end. Germline V gene lookup returns CDR1 PRHDT and CDR2 FYEKMQ (reference sequence). This CDR3 spans 15 amino acids.

Of note for this clone: A read error may produce the germline difference seen at one junction end. The same CDR3 also results from other DNA sequences found in this sample. The chain carries TRBV7-9 and TRBJ2-7; D is uncertain. This CDR3 has 15 amino acids. Germline values: CDR1 SEHNR, CDR2 FQNEAQ (reference sequence). The CDR3 coding sequence is TGCGCCAGCAGCCAAGAGAGGCACAGTACCTACGAGCAGTACTTC. It codes for CASSQERHSTYEQYF.

The J gene is TRBJ1-5, the V gene TRBV7-2; possible D gene TRBD1, 5 bases. This CDR3 spans 17 amino acids. The V gene's germline CDR1 is SGHTA and CDR2 FQGNSA. V lost 0 bases, J lost 7 bases, and 19 bases lay in between. CDR3 DNA: TGTGCCAGCAGCTTAGCCGATGGGGTCCAGGGTACCCAGCCCCAGCATTTT. Encoded protein: CASSLADGVQGTQPQHF.

V is TRBV4-1 and J is TRBJ1-2, with unresolved D. CDR3 size: 17 residues. V was clipped by 0 bases and J by 4 bases, with 18 bases between them. The germline gives CDR1 MGHRA, CDR2 YSYEKL. The CDR3: CASSQDSEGVVSYGYTF. The CDR3 DNA reads TGCGCCAGCAGCCAAGATTCGGAGGGAGTGGTTAGCTATGGCTACACCTTC.

This clone was counted only a few times. The J gene is TRBJ2-2, the V gene TRBV19; D is perhaps TRBD1 (5 bases). V lost 5 bases, J lost 6 bases, and 10 bases lay in between. The CDR3 length is 13 residues. Per the germline V gene, CDR1 is LNHDA and CDR2 is SQIVND (reference sequence). The CDR3 region is CASSVGASGELFF. Here the CDR3 DNA reads TGTGCCAGTAGTGTAGGGGCGTCCGGGGAGCTGTTTTTT.

The rearrangement links TRBV7-3 to TRBJ1-3; D is unresolved. Trimming removed 5 bases at V and 4 bases at J, with 12 bases between. The CDR3 is 14 residues long. Germline V CDR1 and CDR2: SGHTA, FQGTGA. The CDR3 reads CASSPTLGGNTIYF. The CDR3 DNA follows: TGTGCCAGCAGCCCGACACTTGGGGGAAACACCATATATTTT.

This chain joins TRBV4-1 and TRBJ1-2, with D possibly TRBD1 on 6 matching bases. Trimming stripped 1 base from V and 0 bases from J, with 18 bases between. This CDR3 is built from 18 residues. The germline gives CDR1 MGHRA, CDR2 YSYEKL. CDR3 nucleotide sequence: TGCGCCAGCAGCCAAGTCATGTTCGGGGGCCCTTCTAACTATGGCTACACCTTC. This encodes CASSQVMFGGPSNYGYTF.

This clone was detected many times. A read error may account for a junction end that differs from germline. The V gene is TRBV6-1, the J gene TRBJ2-7, with D perhaps assigned TRBD1 or TRBD2 (5 bases each). This CDR3 comprises 16 residues. Germline V gene lookup returns CDR1 MNHNS and CDR2 SASEGT. The CDR3 DNA is TGTGCCATCAGTGAGGGCGAGACAGCGAGCTCCTACGAGCAGTACTTC. Translation: CAISEGETASSYEQYF.

This chain connects TRBV7-9 to TRBJ2-3; D unclear. The V and J ends lost 1 base and 0 bases respectively, with 8 bases between them. The CDR3 loop spans 15 amino acids. The germline gives CDR1 SEHNR, CDR2 FQNEAQ (reference sequence). As DNA, the CDR3 is TGTGCCAGCAGCTTAGGCCCCGCTAGCACAGATACGCAGTATTTT. Translation gives CASSLGPASTDTQYF. Full variable domain (outside the CDR3, taken from reference TRBV7-9 and TRBJ2-3): DTGVSQNPRHKITKRGQNVTFRCDPISEHNRLYWYRQTLGQGPEFLTYFQNEAQLEKSRLLSDRFSAERPKGSFSTLEIQRTEQGDSAMYLCASSLGPASTDTQYFGPGTRLTVL.

The rearrangement joins TRBV7-9 to TRBJ1-1, with unresolved D. The germline gives CDR1 SEHNR, CDR2 FQNEAQ (reference sequence). The V end was cut by 4 bases, the J end by 7 bases, with 16 bases between. The CDR3 is 14 amino acids. The chain's CDR3 is CASSSQVTAGEAFF. In nucleotides, the CDR3 is TGTGCCAGCAGCTCCCAGGTTACAGCGGGTGAAGCTTTCTTT.

This sequence joins TRBV29-1 and TRBJ1-2; D might be TRBD1 (6 bases). Germline loops: CDR1 SQVTM, CDR2 ANQGSEA. V lost 7 bases and J lost 2, with 11 bases in between. This CDR3 is built from 12 residues. This CDR3 is CSGGGQNYGYTF. DNA of the CDR3: TGCAGCGGAGGGGGGCAAAACTATGGCTACACCTTC.

This clone was counted between two and nine times. V gene TRBV5-1 combines with J gene TRBJ2-4, with D perhaps TRBD2 (6 bases). This CDR3 is built from 12 residues. The V end lost 7 bases, the J end lost 4 bases, and 9 bases lay between the germline ends. Germline CDR1 and CDR2: SGHRS and YFSETQ. The CDR3 protein is CASSGTKNIQYF. CDR3 DNA sequence: TGCGCCAGCTCCGGGACTAAAAACATTCAGTACTTC.

CDR3 bases: TGTGCCAGCAGTGCCTCCCCGGGTGGCTACACCTTC. Its protein is CASSASPGGYTF. V and J are TRBV6-5 and TRBJ1-2; the D is unclear. V lost 5 bases, J lost 7 bases, and 11 bases lay in between. Germline V gives CDR1 MNHEY, CDR2 SVGAGI. The CDR3 consists of 12 residues.

This clone was found a few times. The rearrangement joins TRBV29-1 to TRBJ2-2, with D uncertain. Trimming removed 5 bases from V and 8 bases from J, with 9 bases in between. This CDR3 region has 11 residues. Per germline, CDR1 SQVTM and CDR2 ANQGSEA. The CDR3 sequence is CSVLMGGELFF. In nucleotides, the CDR3 is TGCAGCGTTCTCATGGGTGGGGAGCTGTTTTTT.

The chain is built from TRBV2 and TRBJ2-3; no clear D gene. The V gene lost 3 bases and the J gene lost 0 bases, with 10 bases spanning the gap. Germline V lookup: CDR1 SNHLY, CDR2 FYNNEI. The CDR3 runs 15 residues. As DNA, the CDR3 is TGTGCCAGCAGTGATCGGGCAGGAAGCACAGATACGCAGTATTTT. Translation: CASSDRAGSTDTQYF. Together with reference TRBV2 and TRBJ2-3, the CDR3 gives the full variable domain: EPEVTQTPSHQVTQMGQEVILRCVPISNHLYFYWYRQILGQKVEFLVSFYNNEISEKSEIFDDQFSVERPDGSNFTLKIRSTKLEDSAMYFCASSDRAGSTDTQYFGPGTRLTVL.

The rearrangement joins TRBV9 to TRBJ2-1, with D possibly matching TRBD1 (6 bases). The CDR3 totals 16 residues. CDR1 is SGDLS and CDR2 is YYNGEE in the germline V gene. The germline V and J ends were trimmed by 2 bases and 3 bases, with 15 bases remaining between them. In DNA form, the CDR3 reads TGTGCCAGCAGCGTGAACAGGGACGTACGCTACAATGAGCAGTTCTTC. This encodes CASSVNRDVRYNEQFF.